This T cell receptor beta chain was sequenced in a study of CD8 T cells in ankylosing spondylitis. The study, taken as a whole, reports: Seemingly distinctive of ankylosing spondylitis blood was a TCR beta motif formed by eight highly homologous variants. Earlier studies detected some motif variants in reactive arthritis synovial fluid and blood. Peripheral blood held disease-linked clones only at relatively low frequency, and these were CD8+. Significant enrichment of disease-linked clones was reported in matched ankylosing spondylitis synovial fluid.

The V gene lost 11 bases and the J gene lost 5 bases, with 15 bases spanning the gap. Germline V gene lookup returns CDR1 LNHNV and CDR2 YYDKDF (reference sequence). The length of the CDR3 is 13 residues. Libraries of TCR beta came from quantitative 5'-RACE with molecular barcodes. TCRdb fed the 5' RACE reads into MiXCR, producing one record per CDR3 protein. The sample carries roughly 370,000 distinct CDR3 sequences, approximately 20% recorded once. This clonotype came up a few times. Its matching antigen is unknown. This chain links TRBV15 with TRBJ2-2, with a tentative D call TRBD1 (6 bases). This TCR was recovered from a male donor with ankylosing spondylitis. The sample taken for sequencing was blood, either unsorted or a sorted T cell fraction (not recorded which). The CDR3 is CAAQQGGTGELFF. CDR3 DNA sequence: TGTGCCGCCCAGCAAGGGGGTACCGGGGAGCTGTTTTTT.